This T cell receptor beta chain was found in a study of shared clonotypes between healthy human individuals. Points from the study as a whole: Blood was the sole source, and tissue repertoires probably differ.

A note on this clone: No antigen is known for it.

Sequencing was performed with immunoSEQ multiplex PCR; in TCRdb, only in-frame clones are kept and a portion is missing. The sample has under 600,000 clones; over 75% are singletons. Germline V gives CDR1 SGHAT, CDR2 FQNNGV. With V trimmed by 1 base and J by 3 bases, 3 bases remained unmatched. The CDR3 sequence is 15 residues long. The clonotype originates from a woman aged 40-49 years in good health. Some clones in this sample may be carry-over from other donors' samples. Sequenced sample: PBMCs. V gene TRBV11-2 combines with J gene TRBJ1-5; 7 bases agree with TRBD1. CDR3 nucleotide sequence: TGTGCCAGCAGCTTAGGGGGACAGTACAATCAGCCCCAGCATTTT. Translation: CASSLGGQYNQPQHF.